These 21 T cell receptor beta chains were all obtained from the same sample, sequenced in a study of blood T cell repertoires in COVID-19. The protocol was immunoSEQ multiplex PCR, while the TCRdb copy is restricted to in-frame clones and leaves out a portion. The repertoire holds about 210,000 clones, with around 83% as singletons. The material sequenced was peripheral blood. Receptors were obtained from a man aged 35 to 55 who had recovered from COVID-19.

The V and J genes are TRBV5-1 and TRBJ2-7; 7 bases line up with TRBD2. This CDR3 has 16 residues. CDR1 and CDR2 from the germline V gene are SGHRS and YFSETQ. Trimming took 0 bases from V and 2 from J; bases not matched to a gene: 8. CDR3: CASSLEKGLLTYEQYF. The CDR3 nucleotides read TGCGCCAGCAGCTTGGAGAAGGGACTACTCACCTACGAGCAGTACTTC.

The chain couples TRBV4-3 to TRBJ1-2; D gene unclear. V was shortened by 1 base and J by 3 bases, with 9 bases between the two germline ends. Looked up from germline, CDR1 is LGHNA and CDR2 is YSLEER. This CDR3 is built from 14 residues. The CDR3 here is CASSQVAEDYGYTF. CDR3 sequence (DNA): TGCGCCAGCAGCCAAGTGGCTGAAGACTATGGCTACACCTTC.

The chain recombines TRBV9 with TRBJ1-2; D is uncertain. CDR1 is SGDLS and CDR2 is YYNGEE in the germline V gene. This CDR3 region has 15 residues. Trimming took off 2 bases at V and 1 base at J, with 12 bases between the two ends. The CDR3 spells CASSVGGTLNYGYTF. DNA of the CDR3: TGTGCCAGCAGCGTGGGAGGAACTCTTAACTATGGCTACACCTTC.

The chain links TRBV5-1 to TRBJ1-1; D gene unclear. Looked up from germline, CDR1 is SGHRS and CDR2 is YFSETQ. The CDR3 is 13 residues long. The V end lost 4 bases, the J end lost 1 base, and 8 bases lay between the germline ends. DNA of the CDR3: TGCGCCAGCAGCGTGAGGGCGAACACTGAAGCTTTCTTT. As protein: CASSVRANTEAFF.

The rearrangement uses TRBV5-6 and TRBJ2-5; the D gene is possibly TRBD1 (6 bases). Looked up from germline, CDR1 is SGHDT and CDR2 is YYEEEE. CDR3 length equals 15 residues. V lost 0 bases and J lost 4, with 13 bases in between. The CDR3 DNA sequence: TGTGCCAGCAGCTTGGGATACAGGGTCGGAGAGACCCAGTACTTC. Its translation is CASSLGYRVGETQYF.

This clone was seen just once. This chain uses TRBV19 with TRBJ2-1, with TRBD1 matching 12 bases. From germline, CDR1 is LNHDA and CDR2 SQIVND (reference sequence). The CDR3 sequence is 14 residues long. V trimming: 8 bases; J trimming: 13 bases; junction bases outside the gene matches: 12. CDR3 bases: TGTGCCAGTCTGCCGGGACAGGGGGCGCTCAGACAGTTCTTC. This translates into CASLPGQGALRQFF.

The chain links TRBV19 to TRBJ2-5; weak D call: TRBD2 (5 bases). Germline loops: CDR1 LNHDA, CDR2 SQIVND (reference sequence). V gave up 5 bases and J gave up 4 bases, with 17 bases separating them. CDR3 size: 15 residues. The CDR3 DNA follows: TGTGCCAGTAGTCCTGGAGGAGTGTTGCGAGAGACCCAGTACTTC. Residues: CASSPGGVLRETQYF.

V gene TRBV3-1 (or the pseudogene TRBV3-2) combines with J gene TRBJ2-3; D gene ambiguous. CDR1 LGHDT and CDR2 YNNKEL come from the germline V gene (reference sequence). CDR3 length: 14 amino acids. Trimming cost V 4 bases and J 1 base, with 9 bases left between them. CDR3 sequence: CASSLESRTDTQYF. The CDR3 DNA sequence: TGTGCCAGCAGCCTGGAGAGTCGCACAGATACGCAGTATTTT.

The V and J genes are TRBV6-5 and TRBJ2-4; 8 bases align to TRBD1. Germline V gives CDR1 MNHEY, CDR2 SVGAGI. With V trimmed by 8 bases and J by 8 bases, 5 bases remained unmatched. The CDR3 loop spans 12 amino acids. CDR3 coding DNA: TGTGCCAGCCGGACAGGGAAGGACATTCAGTACTTC. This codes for CASRTGKDIQYF.

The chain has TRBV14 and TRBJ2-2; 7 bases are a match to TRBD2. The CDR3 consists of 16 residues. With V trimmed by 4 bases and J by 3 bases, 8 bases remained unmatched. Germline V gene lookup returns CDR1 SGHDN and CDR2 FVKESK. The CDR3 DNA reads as TGTGCCAGCAGCCGACAAGCGGGACCTTACACCGGGGAGCTGTTTTTT. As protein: CASSRQAGPYTGELFF.

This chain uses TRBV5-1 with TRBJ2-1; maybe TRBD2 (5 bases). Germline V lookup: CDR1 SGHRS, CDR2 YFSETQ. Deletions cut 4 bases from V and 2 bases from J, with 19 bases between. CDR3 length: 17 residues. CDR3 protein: CASSREGAFSTYNEQFF. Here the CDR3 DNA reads TGCGCCAGCAGCAGAGAGGGAGCTTTTAGCACCTACAATGAGCAGTTCTTC.

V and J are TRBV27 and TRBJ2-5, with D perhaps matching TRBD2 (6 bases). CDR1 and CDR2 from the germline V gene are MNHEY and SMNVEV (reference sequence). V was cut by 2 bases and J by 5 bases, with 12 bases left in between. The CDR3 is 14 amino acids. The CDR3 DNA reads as TGTGCCAGCAGTTTAGCCGGGGGTCAGGAGACCCAGTACTTC. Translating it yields CASSLAGGQETQYF.

The CDR3 reads CASSPVTETQYF. CDR3 coding DNA: TGTGCCAGCAGCCCAGTAACGGAGACCCAGTACTTC. V usage is TRBV7-9 and J usage is TRBJ2-5, with D unclear. This CDR3 contains 12 residues. Germline V gene lookup returns CDR1 SEHNR and CDR2 FQNEAQ (reference sequence). The V gene lost 5 bases and the J gene lost 5 bases, with 9 bases spanning the gap.

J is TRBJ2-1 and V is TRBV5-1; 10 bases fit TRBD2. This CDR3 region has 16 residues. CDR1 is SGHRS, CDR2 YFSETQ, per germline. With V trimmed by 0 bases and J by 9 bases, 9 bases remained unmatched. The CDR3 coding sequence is TGCGCCAGCAGCTTGGTAGGGAAGCGGGGGGGAGTTGAGCAGTTCTTC. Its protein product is CASSLVGKRGGVEQFF.

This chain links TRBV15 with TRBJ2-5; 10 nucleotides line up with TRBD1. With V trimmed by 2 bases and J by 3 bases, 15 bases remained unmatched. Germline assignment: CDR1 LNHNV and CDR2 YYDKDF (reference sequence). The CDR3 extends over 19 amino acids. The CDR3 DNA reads TGTGCCACCAGCAGACTTAAACTTAGTTCGGGGACAGGGGAAGAGACCCAGTACTTC. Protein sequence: CATSRLKLSSGTGEETQYF. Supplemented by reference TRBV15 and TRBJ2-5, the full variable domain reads DAMVIQNPRYQVTQFGKPVTLSCSQTLNHNVMYWYQQKSSQAPKLLFHYYDKDFNNEADTPDNFQSRRPNTSFCFLDIRSPGLGDTAMYLCATSRLKLSSGTGEETQYFGPGTRLLVL.

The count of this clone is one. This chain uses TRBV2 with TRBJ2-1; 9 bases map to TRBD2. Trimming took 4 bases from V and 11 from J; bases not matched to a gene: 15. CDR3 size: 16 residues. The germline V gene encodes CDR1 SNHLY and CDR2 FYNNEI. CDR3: CASSGGQAGGSPQQFF. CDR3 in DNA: TGTGCCAGCAGTGGTGGCCAAGCGGGAGGATCCCCACAGCAGTTCTTC.

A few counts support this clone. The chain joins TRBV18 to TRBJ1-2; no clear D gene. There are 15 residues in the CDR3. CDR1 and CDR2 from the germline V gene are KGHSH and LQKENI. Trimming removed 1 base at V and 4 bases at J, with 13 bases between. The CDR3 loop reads CASSPLPSQPYGYTF. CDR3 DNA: TGTGCCAGCTCACCACTTCCGTCACAGCCCTATGGCTACACCTTC.

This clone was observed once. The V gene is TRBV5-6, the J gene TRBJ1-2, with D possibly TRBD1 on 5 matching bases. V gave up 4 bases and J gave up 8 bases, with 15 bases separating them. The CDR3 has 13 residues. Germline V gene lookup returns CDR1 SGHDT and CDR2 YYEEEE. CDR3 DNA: TGTGCCAGCAGCCCCCCTAACCAGGGAGGCTACACCTTC. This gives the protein CASSPPNQGGYTF.

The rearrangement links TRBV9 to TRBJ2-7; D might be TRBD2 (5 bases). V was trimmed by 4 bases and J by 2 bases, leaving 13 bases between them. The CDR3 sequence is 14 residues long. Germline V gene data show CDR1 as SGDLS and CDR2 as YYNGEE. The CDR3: CASSPRELAYEQYF. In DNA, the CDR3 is TGTGCCAGCAGCCCACGGGAACTCGCCTACGAGCAGTACTTC.

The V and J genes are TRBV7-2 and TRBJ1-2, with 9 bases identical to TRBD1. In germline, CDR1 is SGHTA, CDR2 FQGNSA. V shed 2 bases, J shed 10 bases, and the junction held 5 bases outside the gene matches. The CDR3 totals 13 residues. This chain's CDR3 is CASSLLRQGVYTF. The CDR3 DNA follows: TGTGCCAGCAGCTTATTGCGACAGGGGGTCTACACCTTC.

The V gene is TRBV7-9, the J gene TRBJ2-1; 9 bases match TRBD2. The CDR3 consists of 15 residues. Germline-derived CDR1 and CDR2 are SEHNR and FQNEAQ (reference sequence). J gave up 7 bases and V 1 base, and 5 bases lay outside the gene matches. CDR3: CASSLEPSGTNEQFF. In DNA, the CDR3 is TGTGCCAGCAGCTTAGAGCCTAGCGGGACGAATGAGCAGTTCTTC.